These T cell receptor beta chains were read from a single sample in a study of post-analysis software for immune sequencing data. In TCRdb, the PCR reads were re-called with MiXCR into one record per CDR3 protein. The table records about 820,000 distinct CDR3 sequences, roughly 58% of them present only once. Material: blood. The receptors here all came from a girl between 10 and 17 years old with multiple sclerosis. CDR3s include the opening cysteine and the closing phenylalanine or tryptophan. The order of the fields is clone size, J gene, V gene, D gene, CDR3 DNA, CDR3 protein. The D gene is left open where the match is weak. Not all rows give a size; the values are once, few, many and, for expanded clones, a class.

few TRBJ2-1 TRBV6-5 . TGTGCCAGCAAGAGTGGGCGCCGGGATGAGCAGTTCTTC CASKSGRRDEQFF
once TRBJ1-2 TRBV30 . TGTGCCTGTTCTGGGTCTGGCTACACCTTC CACSGSGYTF
. TRBJ2-5 TRBV27 . TGTGCCAGCAGTGCCAGCTCAGAGACCCAGTACTTC CASSASSETQYF
. TRBJ2-7 TRBV6-6 . TGTGCCAGCCATTCGACAGGTTACAATGAGCAGTACTTC CASHSTGYNEQYF
few TRBJ1-2 TRBV5-1 . TGCGCCAGCAGCTTGGGGTCAGTCTATGGCTACACCTTC CASSLGSVYGYTF
. TRBJ1-1 TRBV7-2 TRBD1 TGTGCCAGCAGCTATGGCAGGGGGGAGACTGAAGCTTTCTTT CASSYGRGETEAFF
. TRBJ1-2 TRBV30 . TGTGCCTGGGCGACAATGGGGGGCGTCAACTATGGCTACACCTTC CAWATMGGVNYGYTF
. TRBJ2-1 TRBV18 . TGTGCCAGCTCACCCCGGGGGACCAGTCACAATGAGCAGTTCTTC CASSPRGTSHNEQFF
few TRBJ1-2 TRBV20-1 TRBD1 TGCAGTGCTTCGAGCGGGGACAGGCTAGTCTATGGCTACACCTTC CSASSGDRLVYGYTF
. TRBJ2-1 TRBV15 . TGTGCCACCAGCAGAGGTAGCGTCCACAATGAGCAGTTCTTC CATSRGSVHNEQFF
. TRBJ2-1 TRBV5-1 . TGCGCCAGCAGTAACGTACGGGCTGATGAGGGCAATGAGCAGTTCTTC CASSNVRADEGNEQFF
. TRBJ2-5 TRBV6-6 TRBD1 TGTGCCTGCAGTCACTTCGACAGGGGGACCCAAGAGACCCAGTACTTC CACSHFDRGTQETQYF
. TRBJ2-1 TRBV29-1 TRBD1 TGCAGCGTCCGGACAGGGGGTGAAAATGAGCAGTTCTTC CSVRTGGENEQFF
. TRBJ2-3 TRBV4-1 . TGCGCCAGCAGCCAAGGAACAGTCTTTTCAGCAGATACGCAGTATTTT CASSQGTVFSADTQYF
few TRBJ2-1 TRBV10-3 . TGTGCCATCAGTGAAGACAATGAGCAGTTCTTC CAISEDNEQFF
. TRBJ1-2 TRBV5-1 TRBD1 TGCGCCAGCAGCCCTGGGACAGGGTATTACACCTTC CASSPGTGYYTF
once TRBJ2-5 TRBV7-9 TRBD2 TGTGCCAGCACCTATAGCGGGGAGGAGACCCAGTACTTC CASTYSGEETQYF
. TRBJ1-2 TRBV29-1 . TGCAGCGTCGAGGTCCAAAACTATGGCTACACCTTC CSVEVQNYGYTF
few TRBJ2-5 TRBV5-1 TRBD2 TGCGCCAGCAGCCACGGGACTAGAGAAGAGACCCAGTACTTC CASSHGTREETQYF
. TRBJ2-1 TRBV28 TRBD2 TGTGCCAGCAGACGGACTAGCGGAAATGAGCAGTTCTTC CASRRTSGNEQFF
. TRBJ2-7 TRBV5-6 . TGTACCAGCAGCACGAGGGGGTGGCAGACCTTCCTCTACGAGCAGTACTTC CTSSTRGWQTFLYEQYF
. TRBJ2-1 TRBV14 TRBD2 TGTGCCAGCAGCCAATTATCCCGGACTAGCGGGGGGGCCGGTGAGCAGTTCTTC CASSQLSRTSGGAGEQFF
. TRBJ1-2 TRBV6-5 . TGTGCCAGCAGTCCCAACCAGGGAGGCTATGGCTACACCTTC CASSPNQGGYGYTF
. TRBJ2-1 TRBV7-9 TRBD2 TGTGCCAGCAGCTTATTTCTGGCTAGCGGGAGGCCCCAGTTCTTC CASSLFLASGRPQFF
. TRBJ2-1 TRBV10-3 . TGTGCCATCAGTTCGGGGTGGAATGAGCAGTTCTTC CAISSGWNEQFF
. TRBJ2-3 TRBV20-1 . TGCAGTGCTAGGAAGGGGGAAAACACAGATACGCAGTATTTT CSARKGENTDTQYF
once TRBJ1-6 TRBV7-2 . TGTGCCAGCAGCTTAGGTCTTGTAGGCAGAAGCTCCTATAATTCACCCCTCCACTTT CASSLGLVGRSSYNSPLHF
few TRBJ2-1 TRBV29-1 TRBD2 TGCAGCGTTGAAGATAAGGCGGCTAGCGGACTCGCTTACAATGAGCAGTTCTTC CSVEDKAASGLAYNEQFF
. TRBJ2-7 TRBV7-8 TRBD2 TGTGCCAGCAGCCCCTCGGGACTAGTAATTGACGAGCAGTACTTC CASSPSGLVIDEQYF
. TRBJ2-7 TRBV12-3/TRBV12-4 . TGTGCCAGCAGTCCCTCCTACTACGAGCAGTACTTC CASSPSYYEQYF
few TRBJ2-3 TRBV5-1 TRBD2 TGCGCCAGCAGCTCACTAGCGGATAGCACAGATACGCAGTATTTT CASSSLADSTDTQYF
. TRBJ2-4 TRBV10-3 TRBD2 TGTGCCATCAGTGAGACCGGGACTAGCGGGGTGGGGGAGCAGTACTTC CAISETGTSGVGEQYF
. TRBJ1-2 TRBV6-1 . TGTGCCAGCAGTGAAACGACAGTGAACTATGGCTACACCTTC CASSETTVNYGYTF
few TRBJ1-2 TRBV12-3/TRBV12-4 . TGTGCCAGCAGTCAAACACCGGGACGGTACCAGTGGGGCTACACCTTC CASSQTPGRYQWGYTF
. TRBJ2-1 TRBV29-1 . TGCAGCGTTGACCCCCGGAGAGATAATGAGCAGTTCTTC CSVDPRRDNEQFF
. TRBJ1-2 TRBV6-4 . TGTGCCAGCAAAGCAGGGTTCGGGAGCTATGGCTACACCTTC CASKAGFGSYGYTF
. TRBJ1-1 TRBV12-3/TRBV12-4 TRBD1 TGTGCCAGCAGTTTAACAGGGGTTTGGACTGAAGCTTTCTTT CASSLTGVWTEAFF
. TRBJ2-1 TRBV14 . TGTGCCAGCAGCCTCGTCGCCGGGCCGCGGAGTGAGCAGTTCTTC CASSLVAGPRSEQFF
few TRBJ2-5 TRBV29-1 . TGCAGCGTGGGTAACGGGGGCCCTCAAGAGACCCAGTACTTC CSVGNGGPQETQYF
few TRBJ2-7 TRBV20-1 . TGCAGTGCCGCGGGACCGCTTGAGTACGAGCAGTACTTC CSAAGPLEYEQYF
. TRBJ1-2 TRBV7-3 . TGTGCCAGCAGCTTAGAGGGGCCGAGGAACAGGGATCCCTTTGACTATGGCTACACCTTC CASSLEGPRNRDPFDYGYTF
. TRBJ1-2 TRBV9 TRBD1 TGTGCCAGCAGCGTAGAGACAGGGGCCTCTCACTATGGCTACACCTTC CASSVETGASHYGYTF
. TRBJ2-1 TRBV7-3 . TGTGCCAGCAGCTTAATAGGGCAGAACAATGAGCAGTTCTTC CASSLIGQNNEQFF
. TRBJ2-5 TRBV7-9 TRBD2 TGTGCCAGCAGCCTCCTTAGCGGGGGTGCGACCCAGTACTTC CASSLLSGGATQYF
. TRBJ2-7 TRBV9 . TGTGCCAGCAGCGTAGGACAGCGCGACTCCTACGAGCAGTACTTC CASSVGQRDSYEQYF
. TRBJ1-2 TRBV7-9 . TGTGCCGGAGGGGGGTTCTATGGCTACACCTTC CAGGGFYGYTF
. TRBJ1-5 TRBV27 . TGTGCCAGCAGAGGACTGACAAATCAGCCCCAGCATTTT CASRGLTNQPQHF
once TRBJ2-3 TRBV20-1 . TGCAGTCTTAAACGTGGGGCGACCAGATGGGATACGCAGTATTTT CSLKRGATRWDTQYF
. TRBJ2-3 TRBV5-1 TRBD2 TGCGCCAGCAGCGTGGGACTAGCGGGCACCGCGGCTCGCACAGATACGCAGTATTTT CASSVGLAGTAARTDTQYF
. TRBJ2-5 TRBV5-1 . TGCGCCAGCAGCTTGTGGAGCGGGCGACCGGGGGAGACCCAGTACTTC CASSLWSGRPGETQYF
. TRBJ1-2 TRBV29-1 TRBD1 TGCAGCGCAGACAGGGTTATCTCTAACTATGGCTACACCTTC CSADRVISNYGYTF
few TRBJ2-3 TRBV6-7 . TGTGCCAGCAGTTACTCCCGACGATCAGATACGCAGTATTTT CASSYSRRSDTQYF
. TRBJ1-5 TRBV10-3 TRBD1 TGTGCCATCAGTGACCCCACAGGGGGCGAAGGGCCCCAGCATTTT CAISDPTGGEGPQHF